A selection of T cell receptor beta chains follows, all from one sample in a study of early T cells in non-severe SARS-CoV-2 infection. TCRdb ran MiXCR on the 5' RACE reads and lists one entry per CDR3 protein. Seen here are roughly 35,000 distinct CDR3 sequences, about 3.9% observed once, and the top ten hold less than 12%. The material sequenced was whole blood. These receptors originate from an adult who was a healthcare worker with PCR-confirmed SARS-CoV-2 infection or an uninfected control (not recorded which). Each CDR3 is given with its conserved first and last residue. A D gene is named only where the DNA matches it firmly. Only some rows state a clone size, as once, few, many or a class for expanded clones.

j_call v_call d_call clone_size cdr3_aa cdr3_nt
TRBJ2-2 TRBV10-3 - many CAISESILSKPNTGELFF TGTGCCATCAGTGAGTCGATCCTTTCTAAACCGAACACCGGGGAGCTGTTTTTT
TRBJ2-1 TRBV20-1 TRBD2 many CSARDRTSGKSYNEQFF TGCAGTGCTAGAGATCGAACTAGCGGGAAGTCCTACAATGAGCAGTTCTTC
TRBJ1-4 TRBV28 - many CASSFNSWTGEKLFF TGTGCCAGCAGTTTCAATTCGTGGACGGGTGAAAAACTGTTTTTT
TRBJ2-4 TRBV27 - many CASSLSTGGKAGGTKNIQYF TGTGCCAGCAGTTTGTCGACAGGGGGCAAAGCGGGAGGAACCAAAAACATTCAGTACTTC
TRBJ2-7 TRBV11-2 TRBD1 many CASSVDRAPSYEQYF TGTGCCAGCAGCGTAGACAGGGCCCCCTCCTACGAGCAGTACTTC
TRBJ2-5 TRBV7-2 - many CASSLVAVETQYF TGTGCCAGCAGCTTAGTGGCGGTCGAGACCCAGTACTTC
TRBJ1-5 TRBV10-3 - many CAITGADNQPQHF TGTGCCATCACGGGGGCGGACAATCAGCCCCAGCATTTT
TRBJ1-2 TRBV2 - many CASSEILELANYGYTF TGTGCCAGCAGTGAAATACTCGAACTAGCTAACTATGGCTACACCTTC
TRBJ1-5 TRBV27 TRBD1 many CASSLAQGRQPQHF TGTGCCAGCAGTTTAGCACAGGGGCGGCAGCCCCAGCATTTT
TRBJ1-5 TRBV29-1 - many CSVRLPAGDQPQHF TGCAGCGTTAGGTTGCCGGCAGGGGATCAGCCCCAGCATTTT
TRBJ2-1 TRBV20-1 TRBD1 many CSASIPTGAIYNEQFF TGCAGTGCCTCGATTCCAACAGGGGCGATATACAATGAGCAGTTCTTC
TRBJ2-1 TRBV7-2 TRBD2 many CASSLGAGASSSYNEQFF TGTGCCAGCAGCTTAGGAGCGGGAGCGAGCAGCTCCTACAATGAGCAGTTCTTC
TRBJ2-4 TRBV2 TRBD2 medium-sized CASSSSGRVDIQYF TGTGCCAGCAGTTCAAGCGGGAGAGTAGACATTCAGTACTTC
TRBJ2-1 TRBV4-1 - few CASSLGLFEDEQFF TGCGCCAGCAGCCTGGGACTTTTCGAGGATGAGCAGTTCTTC
TRBJ1-5 TRBV18 - many CASSPGGLGNQPQHF TGTGCCAGCTCACCAGGGGGTCTCGGCAATCAGCCCCAGCATTTT
TRBJ2-5 TRBV28 TRBD2 many CASSLGLVQETQYF TGTGCCAGCAGTTTGGGACTAGTACAAGAGACCCAGTACTTC
TRBJ2-6 TRBV19 TRBD2 few CASSRLARTGANVLTF TGTGCCAGTAGTCGACTAGCCCGGACTGGGGCCAACGTCCTGACTTTC
TRBJ2-5 TRBV5-1 - many CASSLEGNGETQYF TGCGCCAGCAGCTTGGAAGGGAATGGAGAGACCCAGTACTTC
TRBJ1-2 TRBV27 - many CASSPSPGRAGYTF TGTGCCAGCAGCCCTTCCCCTGGCAGGGCCGGCTACACCTTC
TRBJ1-1 TRBV12-3/TRBV12-4 - many CASSRKGMSTEAFF TGTGCCAGCAGTAGAAAAGGGATGAGCACTGAAGCTTTCTTT
TRBJ1-1 TRBV7-9 - many CASSSMGLTAFF TGTGCCAGCAGCTCAATGGGACTGACAGCTTTCTTT
TRBJ2-7 TRBV29-1 - many CSVETDGVLEYF TGCAGCGTTGAAACGGACGGAGTATTGGAGTACTTC
TRBJ1-1 TRBV20-1 - many CSARTVTEAFF TGCAGTGCTAGGACAGTCACTGAAGCTTTCTTT
TRBJ2-7 TRBV6-5 - many CASRVTDAGTPISEQYF TGTGCCAGCAGAGTTACCGACGCCGGGACCCCTATCTCCGAGCAGTACTTC
TRBJ2-2 TRBV11-2 - many CASSLDRGRNTGELFF TGTGCCAGCAGCTTAGATCGGGGGCGTAACACCGGGGAGCTGTTTTTT
TRBJ1-6 TRBV3-1 - many CASSQSYNSPLHF TGTGCCAGCAGCCAATCTTATAATTCACCCCTCCACTTT
TRBJ2-2 TRBV9 TRBD1 many CASSAPGGWAGELFF TGTGCCAGCAGCGCCCCAGGGGGCTGGGCCGGGGAGCTGTTTTTT
TRBJ2-1 TRBV7-8 TRBD1 - CASSSGQGAYNEQFF TGTGCCAGCAGCTCGGGACAGGGGGCCTACAATGAGCAGTTCTTC
TRBJ2-2 TRBV24-1 - many CATSERFGMELFF TGTGCCACCAGTGAGCGGTTCGGGATGGAGCTGTTTTTT
TRBJ2-2 TRBV12-5 - many CASGSAPGRGVNTGELFF TGTGCTAGTGGTTCCGCCCCAGGCAGGGGAGTAAACACCGGGGAGCTGTTTTTT
TRBJ2-3 TRBV11-2 TRBD2 - CASSLGLAGNIDTQYF TGTGCCAGCAGCTTAGGACTAGCGGGAAATATAGATACGCAGTATTTT
TRBJ2-2 TRBV7-8 TRBD1 few CASSPRTGGVYTGELFF TGTGCCAGCAGCCCGCGGACAGGGGGCGTTTACACCGGGGAGCTGTTTTTT
TRBJ2-4 TRBV7-2 TRBD2 many CASSLGTSARQHLAKNIQYF TGTGCCAGCAGCTTAGGCACTAGCGCCAGGCAACACCTAGCCAAAAACATTCAGTACTTC
TRBJ2-3 TRBV7-8 - few CASSPPGRRPTDTQYF TGTGCCAGCAGCCCCCCAGGTCGGCGGCCCACAGATACGCAGTATTTT